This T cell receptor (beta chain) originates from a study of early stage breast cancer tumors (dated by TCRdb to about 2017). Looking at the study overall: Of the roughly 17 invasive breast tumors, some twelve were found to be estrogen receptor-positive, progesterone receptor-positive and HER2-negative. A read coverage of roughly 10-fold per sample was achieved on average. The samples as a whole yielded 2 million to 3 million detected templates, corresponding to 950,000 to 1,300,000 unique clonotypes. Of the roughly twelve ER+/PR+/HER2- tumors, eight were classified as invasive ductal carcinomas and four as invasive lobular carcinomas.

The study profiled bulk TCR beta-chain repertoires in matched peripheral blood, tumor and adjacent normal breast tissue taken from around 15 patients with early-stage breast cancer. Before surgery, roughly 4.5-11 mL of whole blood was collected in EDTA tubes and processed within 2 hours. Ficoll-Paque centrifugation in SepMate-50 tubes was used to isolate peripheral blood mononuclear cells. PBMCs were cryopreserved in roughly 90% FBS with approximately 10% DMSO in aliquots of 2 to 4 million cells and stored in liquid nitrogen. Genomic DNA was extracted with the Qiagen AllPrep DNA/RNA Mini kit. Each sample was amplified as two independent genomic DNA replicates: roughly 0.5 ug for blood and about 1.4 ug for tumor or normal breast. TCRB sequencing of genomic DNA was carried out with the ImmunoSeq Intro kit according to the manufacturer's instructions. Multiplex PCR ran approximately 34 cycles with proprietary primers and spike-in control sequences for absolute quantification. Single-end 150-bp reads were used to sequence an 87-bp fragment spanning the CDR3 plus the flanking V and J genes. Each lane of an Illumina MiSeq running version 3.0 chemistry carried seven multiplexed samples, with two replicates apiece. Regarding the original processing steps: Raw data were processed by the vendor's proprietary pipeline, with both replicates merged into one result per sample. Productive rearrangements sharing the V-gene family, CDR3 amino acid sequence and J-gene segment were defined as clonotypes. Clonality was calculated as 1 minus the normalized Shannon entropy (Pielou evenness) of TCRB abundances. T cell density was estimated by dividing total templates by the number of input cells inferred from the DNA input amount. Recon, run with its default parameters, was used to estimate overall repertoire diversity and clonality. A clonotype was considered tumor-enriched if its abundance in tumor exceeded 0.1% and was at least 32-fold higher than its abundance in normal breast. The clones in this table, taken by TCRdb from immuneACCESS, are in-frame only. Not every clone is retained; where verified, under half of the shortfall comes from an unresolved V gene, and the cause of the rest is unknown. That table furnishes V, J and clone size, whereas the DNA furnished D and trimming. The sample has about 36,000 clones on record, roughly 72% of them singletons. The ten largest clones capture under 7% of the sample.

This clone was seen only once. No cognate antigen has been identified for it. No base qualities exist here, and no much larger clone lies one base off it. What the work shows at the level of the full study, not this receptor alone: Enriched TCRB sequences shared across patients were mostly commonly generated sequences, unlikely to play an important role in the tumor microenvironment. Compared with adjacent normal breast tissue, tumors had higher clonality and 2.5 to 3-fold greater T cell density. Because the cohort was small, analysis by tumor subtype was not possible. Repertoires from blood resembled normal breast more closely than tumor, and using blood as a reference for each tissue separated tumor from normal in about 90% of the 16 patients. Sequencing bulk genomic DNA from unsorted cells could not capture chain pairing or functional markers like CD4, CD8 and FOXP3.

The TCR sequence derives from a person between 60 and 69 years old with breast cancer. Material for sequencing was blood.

The nucleotides read TGTGCCACCGAGGGGGCGAACGGAAACACCATATATTTT. The resulting protein is CATEGANGNTIYF. The receptor chain draws on TRBV6-1 and TRBJ1-3, and 7 junctional nucleotides match TRBD1. CDR3 length: 13 amino acids, cysteine to phenylalanine. The read is trimmed to its CDR3 DNA, 39 bases read in frame from base 1. Trimming accounts for 10 bases at V and 4 bases at J, while the number of junction bases matched to no gene is 7. CDR1 and CDR2, looked up from the germline V gene, are MNHNS and SASEGT.